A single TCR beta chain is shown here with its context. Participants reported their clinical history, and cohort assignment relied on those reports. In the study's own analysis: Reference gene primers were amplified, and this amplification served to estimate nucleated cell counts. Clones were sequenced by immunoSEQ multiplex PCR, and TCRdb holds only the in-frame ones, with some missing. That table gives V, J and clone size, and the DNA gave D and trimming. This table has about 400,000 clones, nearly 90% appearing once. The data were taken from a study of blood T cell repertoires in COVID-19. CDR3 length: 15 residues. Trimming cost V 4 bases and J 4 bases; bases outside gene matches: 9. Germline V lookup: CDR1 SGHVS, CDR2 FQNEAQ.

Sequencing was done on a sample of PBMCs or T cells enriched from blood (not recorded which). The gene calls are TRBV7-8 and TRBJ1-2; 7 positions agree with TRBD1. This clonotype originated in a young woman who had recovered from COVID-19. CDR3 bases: TGTGCCAGCAGCTCTGGAGGGGGCAGTAGCTATGGCTACACCTTC. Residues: CASSSGGGSSYGYTF. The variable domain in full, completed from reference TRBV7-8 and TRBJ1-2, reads GAGVSQSPRYKVAKRGQDVALRCDPISGHVSLFWYQQALGQGPEFLTYFQNEAQLDKSGLPSDRFFAERPEGSVSTLKIQRTQQEDSAVYLCASSSGGGSSYGYTFGSGTRLTVV.